The 29 T cell receptor beta chains reported below all come from one sample, sequenced in a study of blood T cell repertoires in COVID-19. The assay was immunoSEQ multiplex PCR, and TCRdb's table has in-frame clones only and misses some. The repertoire includes around 170,000 clones, more than 85% of them detected once, and 2.9% sits in the top ten. Sequencing was carried out using peripheral blood. The receptors originated from a woman in her twenties or thirties with active or convalescent COVID-19.

V and J are TRBV5-8 and TRBJ2-5; D might be TRBD2 (5 bases). Trimming took off 4 bases at V and 4 bases at J, with 14 bases between the two ends. The length of the CDR3 is 14 residues. From germline, CDR1 is SGHTS and CDR2 YDEGEE. Here the CDR3 reads CASSLGLSRETQYF. In DNA form, the CDR3 reads TGTGCCAGCAGCCTCGGACTCTCAAGAGAGACCCAGTACTTC.

The CDR3 DNA is TGTGCCAGCAGCTTTGGGACAGCCCCTTATGGCTACACCTTC. Translated: CASSFGTAPYGYTF. The chain combines TRBV11-3 with TRBJ1-2; 7 bases fit TRBD1. V was pared by 3 bases and J by 5 bases, with 6 bases of the junction left unmatched. CDR1 SGHNT and CDR2 YENEEA come from the germline V gene. This CDR3 is 14 amino acids long.

This chain joins TRBV7-8 and TRBJ2-2; D remains ambiguous. V lost 1 base and J lost 2, with 5 bases in between. CDR1 SGHVS and CDR2 FQNEAQ come from the germline V gene. The CDR3 has 14 amino acids. The CDR3 region has the DNA TGTGCCAGCAGCTTAGATAGAAACACCGGGGAGCTGTTTTTT. It is translated as CASSLDRNTGELFF.

The chain uses TRBV27 and TRBJ2-2; D remains ambiguous. The CDR3 length is 14 residues. Looked up from germline, CDR1 is MNHEY and CDR2 is SMNVEV (reference sequence). Trimming left V 3 bases short and J 0 bases short, with 5 bases between. DNA for the CDR3: TGTGCCAGCAGTTTTCTCCCGAACACCGGGGAGCTGTTTTTT. It encodes CASSFLPNTGELFF.

This clone has only a few counts. The CDR3 DNA reads TGTGCCAGCAGCCAAGGAGGCACCGGTAATTCACCCCTCCACTTT. Protein: CASSQGGTGNSPLHF. The chain employs TRBV3-1 (or the pseudogene TRBV3-2) and TRBJ1-6; D ambiguous. The CDR3 contains 15 residues. V was cut by 1 base and J by 6 bases, with 10 bases left in between. Per the germline V gene, CDR1 is LGHDT and CDR2 is YNNKEL (reference sequence).

This clone was counted many times. The V call is TRBV20-1, the J call TRBJ2-1; D ambiguous. The CDR3 is 11 residues long. The germline V and J ends were trimmed by 6 bases and 15 bases, with 18 bases remaining between them. CDR1 and CDR2 (germline): DFQATT, SNEGSKA (reference sequence). This CDR3 is CSALDQMDTFF. In nucleotides, the CDR3 is TGCAGTGCCCTAGATCAAATGGATACGTTCTTC.

This rearrangement joins TRBV19 to TRBJ1-6; the match to TRBD1 covers 9 bases. The CDR3 is 15 residues long. The V and J ends lost 8 bases and 7 bases, in that order; junction bases with no gene match: 9. The V gene's germline CDR1 is LNHDA and CDR2 SQIVND (reference sequence). CDR3 protein: CASHVLGTGNSPLHF. The CDR3 DNA sequence: TGTGCCAGTCACGTTCTCGGGACAGGGAATTCACCCCTCCACTTT.

The rearrangement joins TRBV6-5 to TRBJ1-3; D gene unclear. The CDR3 sequence is 15 residues long. V was pared by 0 bases and J by 0 bases, with 6 bases between. The germline V gene encodes CDR1 MNHEY and CDR2 SVGAGI. For the CDR3, the DNA is TGTGCCAGCAGTTACTCTTCAGGCTCTGGAAACACCATATATTTT. It codes for CASSYSSGSGNTIYF.

The chain recombines TRBV19 with TRBJ2-6, with 9 bases identical to TRBD1. The length of the CDR3 is 18 residues. Germline-derived CDR1 and CDR2 are LNHDA and SQIVND (reference sequence). The trim removed 1 base at V and 0 bases at J, leaving 4 bases unmatched. In DNA, the CDR3 is TGTGCCAGTAGTATAGCTGGGACAGGGTTCTCTGGGGCCAACGTCCTGACTTTC. Translation: CASSIAGTGFSGANVLTF.

This clone was seen once. The chain combines TRBV5-6 with TRBJ1-1, with 7 bases that match TRBD1. The CDR3 extends over 12 amino acids. Germline CDR1 SGHDT, CDR2 YYEEEE. After removal of 2 bases from V and 12 bases from J, the junction contained 7 bases not matched to a gene. In DNA form, the CDR3 reads TGTGCCAGCAGCTTCCTACAGGGGCCATCTTTCTTT. Protein: CASSFLQGPSFF.

The chain has TRBV19 and TRBJ1-1; D uncertain. This CDR3 has 17 residues. Germline CDR1 reads LNHDA; CDR2 reads SQIVND (reference sequence). V was pared by 5 bases and J by 5 bases, with 24 bases between. The CDR3 nucleotides are TGTGCCAGTAGTCCTGGAGGCGTCAGGACCCCGAGGACTGAAGCTTTCTTT. Its protein is CASSPGGVRTPRTEAFF.

V usage is TRBV6-2 or TRBV6-3 and J usage is TRBJ2-5; D remains unclear. The CDR3 totals 14 residues. The germline gives CDR1 MNHEY, CDR2 SVGEGT. Trimming cost V 2 bases and J 2 bases, with 9 bases left between them. CDR3 region: CASSYVAVQETQYF. The DNA of the CDR3 is TGTGCCAGCAGTTACGTTGCAGTACAAGAGACCCAGTACTTC.

About this clone: Other DNA sequences in the same sample also yield this CDR3. The chain carries TRBV19 and TRBJ1-5, with 7 bases aligning to TRBD1. There are 15 residues in the CDR3. The germline gives CDR1 LNHDA, CDR2 SQIVND (reference sequence). The V and J ends lost 4 bases and 1 base, in that order; junction bases with no gene match: 4. The CDR3 loop reads CASSRQGYSNQPQHF. CDR3 sequence (DNA): TGTGCCAGTAGTAGACAGGGATACAGCAATCAGCCCCAGCATTTT.

This sequence joins TRBV19 and TRBJ1-5; 9 nucleotides line up with TRBD1. V shed 10 bases and J 6 bases; nucleotides not matched to a gene: 4. Germline V lookup: CDR1 LNHDA, CDR2 SQIVND (reference sequence). The CDR3 length is 12 residues. DNA of the CDR3: TGTGCCACCGGACAGGGGTTTCAGCCCCAGCATTTT. This sequence encodes CATGQGFQPQHF.

This sequence joins TRBV27 and TRBJ1-1; D possibly corresponds to TRBD1 (5 bases). The CDR3 has 16 amino acids. V was cut by 6 bases and J by 0 bases, with 17 bases left in between. CDR1 and CDR2 from the germline V gene are MNHEY and SMNVEV (reference sequence). The chain's CDR3 is CASRLTLGRMNTEAFF. DNA of the CDR3: TGTGCCAGCAGACTGACCTTGGGGCGGATGAACACTGAAGCTTTCTTT.

The chain uses TRBV7-9 and TRBJ1-2; 7 nucleotides match TRBD1. J lost 4 bases, V lost 2 bases, and 7 bases had no gene match. CDR3 length equals 15 residues. The germline V gene encodes CDR1 SEHNR and CDR2 FQNEAQ (reference sequence). Here the CDR3 DNA reads TGTGCCAGCAGCTTACAACAGGGGATCTTCTATGGCTACACCTTC. It specifies CASSLQQGIFYGYTF.

V usage is TRBV7-9 and J usage is TRBJ2-3, with a tentative D call TRBD1 (6 bases). V was trimmed by 2 bases and J by 1 base, leaving 7 bases between them. The CDR3 loop spans 14 amino acids. Germline lookup yields CDR1 SEHNR and CDR2 FQNEAQ (reference sequence). The CDR3: CASSLRQGTDTQYF. The DNA of the CDR3 is TGTGCCAGCAGCTTAAGACAGGGCACAGATACGCAGTATTTT.

The chain carries TRBV18 and TRBJ2-1; D may be TRBD1 (6 bases). V was trimmed by 3 bases and J by 8 bases, leaving 14 bases between them. The CDR3 runs 14 residues. Per germline, CDR1 KGHSH and CDR2 LQKENI. CDR3 region: CASSPITGFDEQFF. For the CDR3, the DNA is TGTGCCAGCTCACCCATTACAGGGTTCGATGAGCAGTTCTTC.

This clone appeared a single time. V gene TRBV28 combines with J gene TRBJ1-4; 7 bases line up with TRBD1. Germline V gene data show CDR1 as MDHEN and CDR2 as SYDVKM. Losses at the gene ends were 8 bases for V and 7 bases for J; bases not matched to a gene: 10. The CDR3 is 14 residues long. DNA for the CDR3: TGTGCCAGCTCGGCCGGGACAGCCTTTGAAAAACTGTTTTTT. Translated, it gives CASSAGTAFEKLFF. Supplemented by reference TRBV28 and TRBJ1-4, the full variable domain reads DVKVTQSSRYLVKRTGEKVFLECVQDMDHENMFWYRQDPGLGLRLIYFSYDVKMKEKGDIPEGYSVSREKKERFSLILESASTNQTSMYLCASSAGTAFEKLFFGSGTQLSVL.

This chain links TRBV10-3 with TRBJ2-1, with D unresolved. Per the germline V gene, CDR1 is ENHRY and CDR2 is SYGVKD. The CDR3 has 13 amino acids. V lost 0 bases to trimming and J lost 7 bases, with 7 bases between them. As DNA, the CDR3 is TGTGCCATCAGTGAGTCGGGCATGAATGAGCAGTTCTTC. Amino acids: CAISESGMNEQFF.

Only a few counts were recorded for this clone. V and J are TRBV10-3 and TRBJ1-3; TRBD1 matches at 9 bases. After removal of 7 bases from V and 9 bases from J, the junction contained 7 bases not matched to a gene. The V gene's germline CDR1 is ENHRY and CDR2 SYGVKD. This CDR3 contains 13 residues. In DNA, the CDR3 is TGTGCCATCAACAACGGACAGGGGAGCACCATATATTTT. Protein: CAINNGQGSTIYF.

V and J are TRBV29-1 and TRBJ1-2; the match to TRBD1 covers 7 bases. In germline, CDR1 is SQVTM, CDR2 ANQGSEA. The V gene end was trimmed by 6 bases and the J gene end by 6 bases; junction bases not matched to a gene: 7. The CDR3 contains 12 residues. The CDR3 spells CSVRWRGHGYTF. CDR3 in DNA: TGCAGCGTCAGGTGGAGGGGGCATGGCTACACCTTC.

V gene TRBV18 combines with J gene TRBJ1-5; no definite D call. Trimming removed 3 bases from V and 4 bases from J, with 16 bases in between. This CDR3 comprises 16 residues. The V gene's germline CDR1 is KGHSH and CDR2 LQKENI. CDR3 amino acids: CASSPSGGGDNQPQHF. For the CDR3, the DNA is TGTGCCAGCTCACCCAGCGGTGGCGGGGATAATCAGCCCCAGCATTTT.

This chain connects TRBV7-9 to TRBJ2-5; no clear D gene. Germline loops: CDR1 SEHNR, CDR2 FQNEAQ (reference sequence). The ends were cut back, 5 bases at V and 1 base at J, with 5 bases in the middle. The CDR3 contains 12 residues. CDR3 nucleotide sequence: TGTGCCAGCAGCCAGATCCAAGAGACCCAGTACTTC. Translating gives CASSQIQETQYF.

The chain carries TRBV7-2 and TRBJ1-5; 8 bases agree with TRBD1. The J segment lost 5 bases and the V segment lost 6 bases, leaving 6 bases of the junction unmatched. The CDR3 sequence is 14 residues long. Germline assignment: CDR1 SGHTA and CDR2 FQGNSA. The CDR3 reads CASSLSGGDQPQHF. The CDR3 nucleotides read TGTGCCAGCAGTTTGTCAGGGGGCGATCAGCCCCAGCATTTT.

The rearrangement links TRBV27 to TRBJ1-1, with D possibly TRBD1 on 6 matching bases. The V end was cut by 4 bases, the J end by 5 bases, with 8 bases between. CDR1 is MNHEY, CDR2 SMNVEV, per germline (reference sequence). The CDR3 runs to 12 residues. This chain's CDR3 is CASSSGQTEAFF. Written as DNA, the CDR3 is TGTGCCAGCAGTTCTGGACAGACTGAAGCTTTCTTT.

The chain carries TRBV14 and TRBJ2-3; a weak D match, TRBD2 (5 bases). V dropped 0 bases and J dropped 4 bases, with 8 bases sitting between them. CDR3 length: 14 residues. Germline V CDR1 and CDR2: SGHDN, FVKESK. The DNA of the CDR3 is TGTGCCAGCAGCCAAGATCGTAGCGCAGATACGCAGTATTTT. Residues: CASSQDRSADTQYF.

The chain recombines TRBV7-9 with TRBJ2-2; 7 bases fit TRBD2. This CDR3 contains 17 residues. The ends lost 1 base at V and 2 bases at J; junction bases unmatched: 7. Looked up from germline, CDR1 is SEHNR and CDR2 is FQNEAQ (reference sequence). CDR3 amino acids: CASSLGGLAANTGELFF. DNA of the CDR3: TGTGCCAGCAGCTTAGGTGGTCTAGCGGCAAACACCGGGGAGCTGTTTTTT.

This chain joins TRBV28 and TRBJ1-1; D gene unclear. This CDR3 has 14 residues. Germline V gives CDR1 MDHEN, CDR2 SYDVKM. Trimming shortened V by 5 bases and J by 0 bases, and 10 bases separated the two germline ends. The CDR3 DNA is TGTGCCAGCAGTATGGCTAGATTGAACACTGAAGCTTTCTTT. Its protein product is CASSMARLNTEAFF. Based on the CDR3 plus reference TRBV28 and TRBJ1-1, the full variable domain is DVKVTQSSRYLVKRTGEKVFLECVQDMDHENMFWYRQDPGLGLRLIYFSYDVKMKEKGDIPEGYSVSREKKERFSLILESASTNQTSMYLCASSMARLNTEAFFGQGTRLTVV.